The 2 T cell receptor beta chains in this list originate from one sample, sequenced in a study of response to subunit inactivated influenza vaccine. TCRdb used MiXCR to reprocess the RT-PCR reads, holding one entry per CDR3 protein. Among about 520,000 distinct CDR3 sequences listed, about 25% were seen once. The sequencing here drew on CD4+ T cells sorted from PBMCs, taken 4 to 6 days after vaccination. The receptors shown here come from a man aged 45-65 years who received an inactivated influenza vaccine.

The chain uses TRBV20-1 and TRBJ2-3; D is perhaps TRBD1 or TRBD2 (6 bases each). Per the germline V gene, CDR1 is DFQATT and CDR2 is SNEGSKA (reference sequence). V shed 5 bases and J shed 3 bases, with 15 bases lying between them. The CDR3 has 14 amino acids. The CDR3 coding sequence is TGCAGTGCTTTACGGGGGCCGCGAACAGATACGCAGTATTTT. Its protein is CSALRGPRTDTQYF.

The chain is built from TRBV20-1 and TRBJ2-1, with 11 positions matching TRBD2. After removal of 1 base from V and 8 bases from J, the junction contained 4 bases not matched to a gene. This CDR3 spans 14 amino acids. Germline CDR1 DFQATT, CDR2 SNEGSKA (reference sequence). The CDR3, as DNA: TGCAGTGCTAGAGGACTAGCGGGGTCATATGAGCAGTTCTTC. Protein product: CSARGLAGSYEQFF.